This T cell receptor beta chain was found in a study of T cells after yellow fever vaccination. The study made its TCR cDNA through 5'RACE template switching. That step introduced a universal primer site along with UMIs. TCRdb fed the 5' RACE reads into MiXCR, producing one record per CDR3 protein. Of approximately 300,000 distinct CDR3 sequences in the sample, around a tenth were seen once. Deletions cut 3 bases from V and 4 bases from J, with 9 bases between. Germline-derived CDR1 and CDR2 are MNHEY and SMNVEV (reference sequence). The CDR3 is 13 amino acids. The chain links TRBV27 to TRBJ1-2; D is uncertain. Sequenced here: CD4+ T cells sorted from PBMCs, sampled 45 days after the yellow fever booster vaccination. The clonotype comes from a man in his late teens or twenties who received the YFV17D yellow fever vaccine. CDR3 residues: CASSFDGLYGYTF. The CDR3 DNA sequence: TGTGCCAGCAGTTTCGACGGACTCTATGGCTACACCTTC.